This is a list of T cell receptor beta chains from one sample in a study of metastatic and nonmetastatic thyroid tumors. From the PCR reads, TCRdb re-called clones with MiXCR. The repertoire consists of some 20,000 clones, with approximately 12% occurring once and the leading ten covering about 6.2%. The specimen sequenced was blood. The receptors derive from a male donor with papillary thyroid cancer or a benign thyroid nodule (not recorded which). Some clones in this sample may be carry-over from other donors' samples. The CDR3 runs from the conserved cysteine through the conserved F or W. The D gene is left open where the match is weak. The size of a clone is reported for some rows only, either as once, few or many, or as a class for expanded clones.

v_call: TRBV10-3
clone_size: NA
d_call: NA
j_call: TRBJ2-1
cdr3_aa: CAIRGTTYNEQFF
cdr3_nt: TGTGCCATCAGGGGTACCACATACAATGAGCAGTTCTTC

v_call: TRBV7-9
clone_size: many
d_call: NA
j_call: TRBJ2-7
cdr3_aa: CASSRGREEPYF
cdr3_nt: TGTGCCAGCAGCCGCGGACGGGAAGAACCGTACTTC

v_call: TRBV3-1
clone_size: many
d_call: TRBD1
j_call: TRBJ1-2
cdr3_aa: CASSPWTGGNYGYTF
cdr3_nt: TGTGCCAGCAGTCCCTGGACAGGGGGGAACTATGGCTACACCTTC

v_call: TRBV20-1
clone_size: many
d_call: NA
j_call: TRBJ2-7
cdr3_aa: CSARGIEGYHSSYEQYF
cdr3_nt: TGCAGTGCTAGAGGGATTGAGGGGTATCATAGCTCCTACGAGCAGTACTTC

v_call: TRBV14
clone_size: many
d_call: NA
j_call: TRBJ2-3
cdr3_aa: CASSHLAGRGNTQYF
cdr3_nt: TGTGCCAGCAGCCATCTCGCCGGGAGAGGTAATACGCAGTATTTT

v_call: TRBV7-9
clone_size: many
d_call: TRBD1
j_call: TRBJ2-7
cdr3_aa: CASSATTGGVHEQYF
cdr3_nt: TGTGCCAGCAGCGCGACGACAGGGGGCGTCCACGAGCAGTACTTC

v_call: TRBV20-1
clone_size: NA
d_call: NA
j_call: TRBJ2-7
cdr3_aa: CSARERLAHPYEQYF
cdr3_nt: TGCAGTGCTAGAGAAAGGCTAGCGCATCCCTACGAGCAGTACTTC

v_call: TRBV11-2
clone_size: NA
d_call: NA
j_call: TRBJ2-5
cdr3_aa: CASSLQGGETQYF
cdr3_nt: TGTGCCAGCAGCCTACAGGGCGGGGAGACCCAGTACTTC

v_call: TRBV11-3
clone_size: NA
d_call: TRBD2
j_call: TRBJ2-2
cdr3_aa: CASSLGLAGNTGELFF
cdr3_nt: TGTGCCAGCAGCTTAGGACTAGCGGGGAACACCGGGGAGCTGTTTTTT

v_call: TRBV6-1
clone_size: NA
d_call: NA
j_call: TRBJ1-6
cdr3_aa: CASSEDHNSPLHF
cdr3_nt: TGTGCCAGCAGTGAAGATCACAATTCACCCCTCCACTTT

v_call: TRBV7-3
clone_size: many
d_call: NA
j_call: TRBJ1-1
cdr3_aa: CASSQGGVTEAFF
cdr3_nt: TGTGCCAGCAGCCAAGGGGGGGTTACTGAAGCTTTCTTT

v_call: TRBV18
clone_size: many
d_call: NA
j_call: TRBJ1-1
cdr3_aa: CASSQNSNPSNTEAFF
cdr3_nt: TGTGCCAGCTCACAGAACAGTAACCCATCGAACACTGAAGCTTTCTTT

v_call: TRBV28
clone_size: medium-sized
d_call: NA
j_call: TRBJ1-2
cdr3_aa: CASKAANYGYTF
cdr3_nt: TGTGCCAGTAAAGCGGCTAACTATGGCTACACCTTC

v_call: TRBV28
clone_size: medium-sized
d_call: TRBD1
j_call: TRBJ2-7
cdr3_aa: CASSSTPGQGVYEQYF
cdr3_nt: TGTGCCAGCAGCTCGACCCCGGGTCAGGGGGTCTACGAGCAGTACTTC

v_call: TRBV28
clone_size: few
d_call: NA
j_call: TRBJ1-1
cdr3_aa: CASRGLNTEAFF
cdr3_nt: TGTGCCAGCAGGGGGCTCAACACTGAAGCTTTCTTT

v_call: TRBV24-1
clone_size: NA
d_call: NA
j_call: TRBJ2-2
cdr3_aa: CATSERFAGELFF
cdr3_nt: TGTGCCACCAGTGAACGGTTTGCCGGGGAGCTGTTTTTT

v_call: TRBV28
clone_size: medium-sized
d_call: NA
j_call: TRBJ2-7
cdr3_aa: CASSPNPSRGFSYEQYF
cdr3_nt: TGTGCCAGCAGTCCAAACCCCTCCCGCGGTTTCTCCTACGAGCAGTACTTC

v_call: TRBV6-2/TRBV6-3
clone_size: NA
d_call: NA
j_call: TRBJ1-2
cdr3_aa: CASSYWEAYGYTF
cdr3_nt: TGTGCCAGCAGTTACTGGGAGGCGTATGGCTACACCTTC

v_call: TRBV20-1
clone_size: NA
d_call: NA
j_call: TRBJ1-2
cdr3_aa: CSARGGEGDGYTF
cdr3_nt: TGCAGTGCTAGAGGAGGCGAGGGCGATGGCTACACCTTC

v_call: TRBV4-1
clone_size: many
d_call: NA
j_call: TRBJ2-5
cdr3_aa: CASSLDFSETQYF
cdr3_nt: TGCGCCAGCAGCCTAGATTTTTCGGAGACCCAGTACTTC

v_call: TRBV10-3
clone_size: many
d_call: NA
j_call: TRBJ2-1
cdr3_aa: CAIKAPEPRGNEQFF
cdr3_nt: TGTGCCATCAAGGCCCCGGAGCCCAGGGGCAATGAGCAGTTCTTC

v_call: TRBV4-2
clone_size: few
d_call: TRBD1
j_call: TRBJ2-1
cdr3_aa: CASSPVGTGLTRGSYNEQFF
cdr3_nt: TGTGCCAGCAGCCCAGTCGGGACAGGTCTCACTAGGGGCTCCTACAATGAGCAGTTCTTC

v_call: TRBV7-2
clone_size: many
d_call: TRBD1
j_call: TRBJ1-4
cdr3_aa: CASNNQRTGGEILFF
cdr3_nt: TGTGCCAGCAACAACCAAAGGACAGGCGGGGAGATACTGTTTTTT

v_call: TRBV28
clone_size: few
d_call: TRBD2
j_call: TRBJ2-1
cdr3_aa: CASSLPTSGRYNEQFF
cdr3_nt: TGTGCCAGCAGTTTACCGACTAGCGGGAGATACAATGAGCAGTTCTTC

v_call: TRBV4-1
clone_size: many
d_call: NA
j_call: TRBJ2-2
cdr3_aa: CASSQGEGNTGELFF
cdr3_nt: TGCGCCAGCAGCCAAGGAGAGGGGAACACCGGGGAGCTGTTTTTT

v_call: TRBV5-1
clone_size: many
d_call: NA
j_call: TRBJ1-1
cdr3_aa: CASSPQGQATEAFF
cdr3_nt: TGCGCCAGCAGCCCCCAGGGTCAGGCCACTGAAGCTTTCTTT

v_call: TRBV28
clone_size: medium-sized
d_call: NA
j_call: TRBJ2-7
cdr3_aa: CASNGIIGTYEQYF
cdr3_nt: TGTGCCAGCAACGGCATAATAGGGACCTACGAGCAGTACTTC